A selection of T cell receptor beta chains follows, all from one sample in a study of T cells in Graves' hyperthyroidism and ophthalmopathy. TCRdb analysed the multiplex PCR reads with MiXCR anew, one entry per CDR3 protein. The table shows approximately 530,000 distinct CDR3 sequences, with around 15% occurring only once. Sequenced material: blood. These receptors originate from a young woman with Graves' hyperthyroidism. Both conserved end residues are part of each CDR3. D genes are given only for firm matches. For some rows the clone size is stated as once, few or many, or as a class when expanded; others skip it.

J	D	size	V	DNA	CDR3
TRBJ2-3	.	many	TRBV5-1	TGCGCCAGCAGCTTGGACCGGGAGTTCGATACGCAGTATTTT	CASSLDREFDTQYF
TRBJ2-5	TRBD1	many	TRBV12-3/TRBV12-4	TGTGCCAGCAGTGGAATCCGGGACAGGACTCAAGAGACCCAGTACTTC	CASSGIRDRTQETQYF
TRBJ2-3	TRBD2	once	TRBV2	TGTGCCAGTCGGGCTAGCGGCGGTGATACGCAGTATTTT	CASRASGGDTQYF
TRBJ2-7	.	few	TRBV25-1	TGTGCCAGCAGTAATCCGTTCTCCTACGAGCAGTACTTC	CASSNPFSYEQYF
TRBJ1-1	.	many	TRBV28	TGTGCCAGCAGTGGGGGAAGGGGTTACGGCACTGAAGCTTTCTTT	CASSGGRGYGTEAFF
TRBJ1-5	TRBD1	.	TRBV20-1	TGCAGTGCTCAGACAGGGGCGAGCAATCAGCCCCAGCATTTT	CSAQTGASNQPQHF
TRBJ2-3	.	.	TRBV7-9	TGTGCCAGCAGCCACAGGGTGCGCGATACGCAGTATTTT	CASSHRVRDTQYF
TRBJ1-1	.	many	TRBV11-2	TGTGCCAGCAGCTTCGACAGAGGGAACACTGAAGCTTTCTTT	CASSFDRGNTEAFF
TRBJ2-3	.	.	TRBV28	TGTGCCAGCTTGAAGGCTCCGGATACGCAGTATTTT	CASLKAPDTQYF
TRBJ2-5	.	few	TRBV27	TGTGCCAGCAGTTTTGCAGGGAGGATAGAGACCCAGTACTTC	CASSFAGRIETQYF
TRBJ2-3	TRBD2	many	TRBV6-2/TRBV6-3	TGTGCCAGCAGTTACCCGACTAGCGGGGCTGGTGACACAGATACGCAGTATTTT	CASSYPTSGAGDTDTQYF
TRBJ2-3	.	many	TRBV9	TGTGCCAGCAGCGTAGGGGACGATGCAGATACGCAGTATTTT	CASSVGDDADTQYF
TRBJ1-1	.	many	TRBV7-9	TGTGCCAGCAGCCCCCCCGGGGTAGGGAACACTGAAGCTTTCTTT	CASSPPGVGNTEAFF
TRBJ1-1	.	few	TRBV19	TGTGCCAGTAGTATAGCCCGGGGCACTGAAGCTTTCTTT	CASSIARGTEAFF
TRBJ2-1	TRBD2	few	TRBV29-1	TGCAGCGCCGGGGGACTAGCACATTACAATGAGCAGTTCTTC	CSAGGLAHYNEQFF
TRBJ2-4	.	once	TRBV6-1	TGTGCCAGCAGCGCCCCGGGACGACTTCAAAACATTCAGTACTTC	CASSAPGRLQNIQYF
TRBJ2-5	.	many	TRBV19	TGTGCCAGTAGTATCGGCGGTTCAAGGGGAGAGACCCAGTACTTC	CASSIGGSRGETQYF